The T cell receptor beta chain under discussion was sequenced for a study of blood T cell repertoires in COVID-19. At the level of the study: Sample material is recorded as cDNA or gDNA derived from T cells, B-cell-depleted T cells, or PBMCs.

Per the original data handling: Nucleated cell number was recorded as an estimate derived from reference gene primer amplification. TCRdb keeps only in-frame clones here, not all; method: immunoSEQ multiplex PCR. D and trimming come from the DNA, and the V and J calls and clone size come from that table. The sample records about 100,000 clones, 88% being singletons. Germline V lookup: CDR1 SGHRS, CDR2 YFSETQ. J gave up 7 bases and V 3 bases, and 8 bases lay outside the gene matches. The CDR3 totals 14 residues. As concerns this clone: Other DNA sequences in the same sample also yield this CDR3.

The source material was peripheral blood. This clonotype was sampled from a human donor in a cohort sampled during active COVID-19. The V gene is TRBV5-1, the J gene TRBJ2-7, with TRBD1 matching 9 bases. As DNA, the CDR3 is TGCGCCAGCAGCTCGGGGACAGGGATCGATGAGCAGTACTTC. It encodes CASSSGTGIDEQYF.